Below, 14 T cell receptor beta chains from the same sample are listed, as sequenced in a study of blood T cell repertoires in COVID-19. Assay: immunoSEQ multiplex PCR; the TCRdb copy retains only in-frame clones and omits some. The sample yields 200,000 or so clones, almost 80% seen once. The sample taken for sequencing was peripheral blood. The origin of the receptors is a man aged 55 to 70 with active or convalescent COVID-19.

V and J are TRBV6-5 and TRBJ1-5, with 7 positions matching TRBD1. Germline assignment: CDR1 MNHEY and CDR2 SVGAGI. This CDR3 is 13 amino acids long. The trim removed 6 bases at V and 5 bases at J, leaving 4 bases unmatched. CDR3 in amino acids: CASRRGLDQPQHF. For the CDR3, the DNA is TGTGCCAGCAGAAGGGGGCTCGATCAGCCCCAGCATTTT.

Only a few counts were recorded for this clone. The rearrangement joins TRBV4-3 to TRBJ1-2; TRBD1 might be the D (5 bases). This CDR3 spans 14 amino acids. Trimming removed 1 base at V and 10 bases at J, with 16 bases between. Germline assignment: CDR1 LGHNA and CDR2 YSLEER. The DNA for the CDR3 is TGCGCCAGCAGCCAAGGGGGGGAGGGCAGAGTCTACACCTTC. Its protein product is CASSQGGEGRVYTF.

CDR3 protein: CASSLTGATGELFF. DNA of the CDR3: TGTGCCAGCAGCTTGACAGGGGCGACCGGGGAGCTGTTTTTT. The chain has TRBV11-3 and TRBJ2-2, with 8 positions matching TRBD1. Germline CDR1 SGHNT, CDR2 YENEEA. V dropped 3 bases and J dropped 5; count of bases not matched to a gene: 2. The CDR3 runs 14 residues.

This clone occurred once. The V and J genes are TRBV7-9 and TRBJ1-5; the match to TRBD1 covers 12 bases. Germline-derived CDR1 and CDR2 are SEHNR and FQNEAQ (reference sequence). J was trimmed by 5 bases and V by 3 bases; bases with no gene match: 8. The CDR3 is 17 amino acids. CDR3 nucleotide sequence: TGTGCCAGCAGCTTTGCCGGGACAGGGGGCTGGGATCAGCCCCAGCATTTT. Amino acid sequence: CASSFAGTGGWDQPQHF.

This chain joins TRBV2 and TRBJ2-1; no reliable D call. Per germline, CDR1 SNHLY and CDR2 FYNNEI. The CDR3 is 12 residues long. V was clipped by 0 bases and J by 10 bases, with 7 bases between them. The CDR3: CASSEAVVEQFF. DNA for the CDR3: TGTGCCAGCAGTGAAGCGGTAGTAGAGCAGTTCTTC.

The J gene is TRBJ1-5, the V gene TRBV7-8; D perhaps matches TRBD1 (6 bases). CDR3 length equals 17 residues. The germline V gene has CDR1 SGHVS and CDR2 FQNEAQ. V gave up 1 base and J gave up 2 bases, with 15 bases separating them. This chain's CDR3 is CASSLEQKGVGNQPQHF. The CDR3 DNA is TGTGCCAGCAGCTTAGAGCAGAAGGGGGTGGGCAATCAGCCCCAGCATTTT.

V and J are TRBV9 and TRBJ1-1, with 7 bases fitting TRBD1. The CDR3 totals 17 residues. V was clipped by 4 bases and J by 8 bases; unmatched bases: 20. Germline values: CDR1 SGDLS, CDR2 YYNGEE. The CDR3 nucleotides are TGTGCCAGCAGCCCTCCGGACAGGACCCATTGGAAGAGGGAAGCTTTCTTT. As protein: CASSPPDRTHWKREAFF.

J is TRBJ2-5 and V is TRBV5-1; D may be TRBD1 (6 bases). CDR1 is SGHRS and CDR2 is YFSETQ in the germline V gene. This CDR3 has 18 amino acids. V was cut by 1 base and J by 2 bases, with 21 bases left in between. DNA for the CDR3: TGCGCCAGCAGCTTGACCGGCCCAGGGGCAGGGGTACAAGAGACCCAGTACTTC. Its protein is CASSLTGPGAGVQETQYF.

This clone came up once. V gene TRBV7-2 combines with J gene TRBJ1-6; no firm D call. Looked up from germline, CDR1 is SGHTA and CDR2 is FQGNSA. This CDR3 region has 16 residues. V was pared by 5 bases and J by 0 bases, with 11 bases between. CDR3 DNA: TGTGCCAGCAGCCCCCGGGTGGGCTCCTATAATTCACCCCTCCACTTT. Translation: CASSPRVGSYNSPLHF. Full variable domain (missing parts from reference TRBV7-2 and TRBJ1-6): GAGVSQSPSNKVTEKGKDVELRCDPISGHTALYWYRQSLGQGLEFLIYFQGNSAPDKSGLPSDRFSAERTGGSVSTLTIQRTQQEDSAVYLCASSPRVGSYNSPLHFGNGTRLTVT.

This clone appeared once. The chain carries TRBV19 and TRBJ1-2, with D possibly being TRBD1 (6 bases). The CDR3 sequence is 15 residues long. V lost 6 bases, J lost 7 bases, and 21 bases lay in between. CDR1 LNHDA and CDR2 SQIVND come from the germline V gene (reference sequence). CDR3 residues: CASSDLGRTVGGYTF. The CDR3 region has the DNA TGTGCCAGTAGCGACCTGGGGCGGACAGTGGGTGGCTACACCTTC.

The V and J genes are TRBV6-5 and TRBJ1-4, with D tentatively TRBD1 (5 bases). V was clipped by 8 bases and J by 6 bases, with 10 bases between them. Per germline, CDR1 MNHEY and CDR2 SVGAGI. The CDR3 contains 12 residues. CDR3 bases: TGTGCCAGCTGGGGCGGCTATGAAAAACTGTTTTTT. This codes for CASWGGYEKLFF.

This rearrangement joins TRBV7-7 to TRBJ2-5, with a possible D match to TRBD1 (6 bases). CDR1 is SSHAT, CDR2 FNYEAQ, per germline (reference sequence). The CDR3 is 15 amino acids. Trimming removed 5 bases from V and 1 base from J, with 14 bases in between. CDR3 region: CASSHRQVSQETQYF. CDR3 coding DNA: TGTGCCAGCAGCCATCGACAGGTATCCCAAGAGACCCAGTACTTC.

The chain uses TRBV27 and TRBJ1-2, with 9 bases aligning to TRBD1. The V gene end was trimmed by 8 bases and the J gene end by 2 bases; junction bases not matched to a gene: 6. The V gene's germline CDR1 is MNHEY and CDR2 SMNVEV (reference sequence). This CDR3 is 14 amino acids long. DNA of the CDR3: TGTGCCAGCCAGGGACAGGGAGGAAACTATGGCTACACCTTC. Translation gives CASQGQGGNYGYTF.

This sequence joins TRBV7-3 and TRBJ1-6; TRBD1 matches at 12 bases. With V trimmed by 3 bases and J by 10 bases, 1 base remained unmatched. Germline CDR1 and CDR2: SGHTA and FQGTGA. This CDR3 region has 14 residues. The CDR3 coding sequence is TGTGCCAGCAGCTTTGGGACAGGGGGCTCACCCCTCCACTTT. It encodes CASSFGTGGSPLHF.